This T cell receptor beta chain is drawn from a study of blood T cell repertoires in COVID-19. Study as a whole: Two negative PCRs, clearance, or symptom resolution were required of recovered Cohort 3 donors. Nucleic acid was either cDNA or gDNA, and it came from T cells, B-cell-depleted T cells, or PBMCs.

The assay was immunoSEQ multiplex PCR, and TCRdb's table has in-frame clones only and misses some. The table records more than 200,000 clones, roughly 91% of them present only once. Germline CDR1 KGHSH, CDR2 LQKENI. V was shortened by 0 bases and J by 1 base, with 10 bases between the two germline ends. CDR3 length: 16 amino acids. The sequence came from a man under 40 in a cohort exposed to, infected with or recovered from COVID-19 (not recorded which). Source material: PBMCs or T cells enriched from blood (not recorded which). The rearrangement links TRBV18 to TRBJ1-5; possibly TRBD1 for D (5 bases). CDR3 DNA sequence: TGTGCCAGCTCACCACCGAGGACACCGAGCAATCAGCCCCAGCATTTT. It yields the protein CASSPPRTPSNQPQHF.